These 8 T cell receptor beta chains share one sample of origin, sequenced in a study of blood T cell repertoires in COVID-19. TCRdb's copy holds only in-frame clones and misses some; the assay was immunoSEQ multiplex PCR. The sample contains fewer than 600,000 clones, 75% to 90% of which appear only once. Source material: peripheral blood. These receptors were obtained from a man between 18 and 29 years old with COVID-19, enrolled during active disease.

V is TRBV4-1 and J is TRBJ2-5, with 10 bases fitting TRBD2. Trimming removed 0 bases from V and 5 bases from J; junction bases left unmatched: 9. The CDR3 has 17 amino acids. CDR1 and CDR2 from the germline V gene are MGHRA and YSYEKL. The CDR3 loop reads CASSQDPQRGGPETQYF. The CDR3 bases are TGCGCCAGCAGCCAAGATCCCCAGCGGGGGGGCCCTGAGACCCAGTACTTC.

V and J are TRBV27 and TRBJ1-2; 9 nucleotides line up with TRBD1. The CDR3 runs to 14 residues. Per germline, CDR1 MNHEY and CDR2 SMNVEV (reference sequence). With 6 bases clipped from V and 5 bases from J, the junction kept 7 bases outside the gene matches. The CDR3 nucleotides read TGTGCCAGCAGCGACAGGGGGAGGATATATGGCTACACCTTC. This encodes CASSDRGRIYGYTF.

V and J are TRBV14 and TRBJ2-5; D gene uncertain. CDR3 length: 12 amino acids. Germline loops: CDR1 SGHDN, CDR2 FVKESK. Deletions cut 4 bases from V and 5 bases from J, with 8 bases between. The CDR3 nucleotides are TGTGCCAGCAGCCCAAACTTCGAGACCCAGTACTTC. Amino acids: CASSPNFETQYF.

CDR3 amino acids: CASSSYGQTIRDYGYTF. The CDR3 DNA reads as TGTGCCAGCAGCTCTTACGGACAGACAATCAGGGACTATGGCTACACCTTC. The V gene is TRBV5-4, the J gene TRBJ1-2; D is possibly TRBD1 (6 bases). V lost 3 bases and J 3 bases, leaving 21 bases between the germline ends. CDR3 length: 17 residues. From germline, CDR1 is SGHNT and CDR2 YYREEE (reference sequence).

This clone was seen only once. The chain recombines TRBV14 with TRBJ2-4, with 8 bases that match TRBD2. The CDR3 consists of 16 residues. Trimming cost V 3 bases and J 3 bases; bases outside gene matches: 7. Germline V gene sequence: CDR1 SGHDN, CDR2 FVKESK. In DNA form, the CDR3 reads TGTGCCAGCAGCCATCGGCGGGAGGTTGGCAAAAACATTCAGTACTTC. It yields the protein CASSHRREVGKNIQYF.

The V and J genes are TRBV6-2 or TRBV6-3 and TRBJ2-7; 9 nucleotides agree with TRBD2. Germline V CDR1 and CDR2: MNHEY, SVGEGT. The junction had 6 bases not matched to a gene; V was cut back by 1 base and J by 5 bases. The CDR3 has 15 amino acids. DNA for the CDR3: TGTGCCAGCAGTTACTGGGGGACTAGCAGCAACGAGCAGTACTTC. This translates into CASSYWGTSSNEQYF.

The V and J genes are TRBV7-8 and TRBJ1-2, with D perhaps matching TRBD1 (5 bases). CDR3 length equals 15 residues. Looked up from germline, CDR1 is SGHVS and CDR2 is FQNEAQ. V was pared by 5 bases and J by 0 bases, with 13 bases between. The CDR3 is CASSPVGLSNYGYTF. CDR3 nucleotides: TGTGCCAGCAGCCCCGTGGGACTCTCTAACTATGGCTACACCTTC. The complete variable domain, with remaining parts taken from reference TRBV7-8 and TRBJ1-2, reads GAGVSQSPRYKVAKRGQDVALRCDPISGHVSLFWYQQALGQGPEFLTYFQNEAQLDKSGLPSDRFFAERPEGSVSTLKIQRTQQEDSAVYLCASSPVGLSNYGYTFGSGTRLTVV.

This chain connects TRBV5-6 to TRBJ1-6; possible D gene TRBD1, 5 bases. Trimming left V 2 bases short and J 15 bases short, with 15 bases between. Germline V gives CDR1 SGHDT, CDR2 YYEEEE. The CDR3 runs 13 residues. For the CDR3, the DNA is TGTGCCAGCAGCTTACCCGGGACTTTAATCCTCCACTTT. This translates into CASSLPGTLILHF.